The clone carrying this T cell receptor (beta chain) has only a few counts. Antigen specificity is unknown. The data originate from a study of spatial heterogeneity in lung cancer. Regarding the study as a whole: Blood contained ubiquitous expanded tumor TCRs more at resection than at follow-up.

Germline loops: CDR1 SNHLY, CDR2 FYNNEI. This CDR3 comprises 13 residues. The J segment lost 3 bases and the V segment lost 10 bases, leaving 8 bases of the junction unmatched. The time point denotes: blood at routine non-recurrence follow-up after resection. Whole RNA obtained from tumor, nontumor lung or frozen PBMC underwent sequencing without sorting. TCRdb re-called the 5' RACE reads with MiXCR, one entry per CDR3 protein. The sample has about 120,000 distinct CDR3 sequences; over 9% are singletons. The TCR was taken from a male donor with early-stage non-small cell lung cancer. The chain has TRBV2 and TRBJ2-5; 7 bases match TRBD1. Specimen: PBMCs, collected at follow-up. The CDR3 DNA is TGTGCCACCCTCAAAGGGGGCGAAGAGACCCAGTACTTC. Translating gives CATLKGGEETQYF. The full variable domain, in which reference TRBV2 and TRBJ2-5 provide the parts outside the CDR3, is EPEVTQTPSHQVTQMGQEVILRCVPISNHLYFYWYRQILGQKVEFLVSFYNNEISEKSEIFDDQFSVERPDGSNFTLKIRSTKLEDSAMYFCATLKGGEETQYFGPGTRLLVL.